This passage covers 19 T cell receptor beta chains from one sample sequenced in a study of T-cell reconstitution after alpha-beta-depleted transplantation in children (dated by TCRdb to 2016 to 2018). Interpreted using the paper, the treatment or condition label stands for: allogeneic hematopoietic cell transplantation with graft depleted of TCRalphabeta T cells and CD19 B cells. The protocol used for the library was PCR. The run used an Illumina HiSeq 2500. TCR libraries were prepared with molecular barcoding, using unique molecular identifiers to normalize TCRbeta repertoire quantification. TCRdb handled the public reads itself, with Q25 trimming in fastp and clone calling in MiXCR, and kept productive beta chains. Merged by CDR3 protein, the rows form single entries marked with the most common genes and DNA. The sample table contains some 550,000 distinct CDR3 sequences; only one count was recorded for 23% of them. Over 12% of the sample lies in the top ten.

Material: PBMCs, mostly from graft donor cells, obtained 360 days after TCRalphabeta/CD19-depleted stem cell transplant. The source is a boy under two years old who had a stem cell transplant for acute myeloid leukemia, so the T cells may come from the graft donor.

This clonotype has only a few counts. Here the CDR3 DNA reads TGTGCCAGCACGACGCCAGGGGGGGGAGAGACCCAGTACTTC. This gives the protein CASTTPGGGETQYF. V and J are TRBV12-3 or TRBV12-4 and TRBJ2-5; D is perhaps TRBD1 or TRBD2 (7 bases each). Trimming shortened V by 7 bases and J by 4 bases, and 16 bases separated the two germline ends. The CDR3 sequence is 14 residues long.

A few counts support this clonotype. The V call is TRBV6-5, the J call TRBJ2-1, with D possibly matching TRBD2 (5 bases). Germline V lookup: CDR1 MNHEY, CDR2 SVGAGI. This CDR3 spans 14 amino acids. Trimming removed 2 bases from V and 12 bases from J, with 17 bases in between. This CDR3 reads CASSYTRWGAAQFF. CDR3 nucleotide sequence: TGTGCCAGCAGTTACACGCGCTGGGGAGCGGCGCAGTTCTTC.

The chain joins TRBV9 to TRBJ2-1; D is undetermined. Trimming left V 0 bases short and J 7 bases short, with 14 bases between. The CDR3 spans 15 residues. Germline lookup yields CDR1 SGDLS and CDR2 YYNGEE. Here the CDR3 reads CASSVDGGLQNEQFF. CDR3 bases: TGTGCCAGCAGCGTAGATGGCGGCCTGCAGAATGAGCAGTTCTTC.

This chain links TRBV10-3 with TRBJ2-1, with 16 bases identical to TRBD2. J lost 7 bases, V lost 6 bases, and 3 bases had no gene match. Germline V lookup: CDR1 ENHRY, CDR2 SYGVKD. The CDR3 has 15 amino acids. The CDR3 is CAIRGTSGGVNEQFF. The CDR3 nucleotides are TGTGCCATCAGGGGGACTAGCGGGGGGGTGAATGAGCAGTTCTTC.

Turning to this clonotype: A read error may be the cause here, since a much bigger clone is one base away. The V and J genes are TRBV7-9 and TRBJ1-3; perhaps TRBD1 as D (5 bases). This CDR3 is 15 amino acids long. V shed 5 bases and J shed 0 bases, with 11 bases lying between them. In germline, CDR1 is SEHNR, CDR2 FQNEAQ (reference sequence). CDR3 sequence (DNA): TGTGCCAGCAGCCCACGGGGGAGCTCTGGAAACACCATATATTTT. Residues: CASSPRGSSGNTIYF.

This clonotype was detected a few times. This chain links TRBV5-1 with TRBJ2-1; D is possibly TRBD1 or TRBD2 (5 bases each). Trimming left V 1 base short and J 10 bases short, with 18 bases between. The CDR3 sequence is 15 residues long. Germline values: CDR1 SGHRS, CDR2 YFSETQ. CDR3 in DNA: TGCGCCAGCAGCTTGTTAGCAGGGAGTACTCGGGAGCAGTTCTTC. It translates to CASSLLAGSTREQFF.

DNA for the CDR3: TGTGCCAGCAGCCACAACCCGGGACAGGGACCAGATACGCAGTATTTT. Its protein product is CASSHNPGQGPDTQYF. V gene TRBV7-2 combines with J gene TRBJ2-3; TRBD1 aligns across 9 bases. The CDR3 has 16 amino acids. The germline V gene has CDR1 SGHTA and CDR2 FQGNSA. J lost 4 bases, V lost 5 bases, and 10 bases had no gene match.

This clonotype was counted only a few times. V and J are TRBV12-3 or TRBV12-4 and TRBJ2-2; 14 bases match TRBD2. The junction had 14 bases not matched to a gene; V was cut back by 5 bases and J by 9 bases. There are 18 residues in the CDR3. The CDR3 region is CASSPSQLTSGGAWELFF. The CDR3 region has the DNA TGTGCCAGCAGTCCCTCCCAACTGACTAGCGGGGGGGCCTGGGAGCTGTTTTTT.

This clonotype was found many times. The gene calls are TRBV7-2 and TRBJ2-1, with D perhaps matching TRBD1 (6 bases). The ends were cut back, 2 bases at V and 0 bases at J, with 11 bases in the middle. Germline lookup yields CDR1 SGHTA and CDR2 FQGNSA. The CDR3 totals 16 residues. This chain's CDR3 is CASSLQGSLSYNEQFF. In nucleotides, the CDR3 is TGTGCCAGCAGCTTACAGGGGTCCCTCTCCTACAATGAGCAGTTCTTC.

The table lists this clonotype with a few counts. The genes are TRBV6-1 and TRBJ2-1; D possibly corresponds to TRBD2 (6 bases). This CDR3 is built from 16 residues. V was pared by 6 bases and J by 9 bases, with 24 bases between. CDR1 is MNHNS and CDR2 is SASEGT in the germline V gene. The CDR3, as DNA: TGTGCCAGCAGAGGCGCGGCTGGGAGGACCTTCAGTGAGCAGTTCTTC. This sequence encodes CASRGAAGRTFSEQFF.

The chain recombines TRBV7-2 with TRBJ2-5; unclear D gene. CDR1 and CDR2 (germline): SGHTA, FQGNSA. The V end was cut by 2 bases, the J end by 8 bases, with 9 bases between. The CDR3 is 12 residues long. CDR3 sequence reads: CASSLPQQTQYF. The DNA of the CDR3 is TGTGCCAGCAGCTTACCTCAGCAAACCCAGTACTTC.

This clonotype turned up a few times. V is TRBV20-1 and J is TRBJ1-3; D is unresolved. The CDR3 has 13 residues. V gave up 6 bases and J gave up 0 bases, with 9 bases separating them. Germline CDR1 reads DFQATT; CDR2 reads SNEGSKA (reference sequence). CDR3 protein: CSAAYPSGNTIYF. The DNA of the CDR3 is TGCAGTGCCGCTTACCCCTCTGGAAACACCATATATTTT.

This clonotype was found many times. The J gene is TRBJ1-1, the V gene TRBV7-2; D is ambiguous. The CDR3 has 15 amino acids. The germline CDR1 and CDR2 sequences are SGHTA and FQGNSA. V lost 5 bases and J lost 1, with 14 bases in between. CDR3 in DNA: TGTGCCAGCAGCCCGGGCCTACTAGAGAACACTGAAGCTTTCTTT. It yields the protein CASSPGLLENTEAFF.

This chain links TRBV18 with TRBJ1-4; D is uncertain. The V gene lost 5 bases and the J gene lost 2 bases, with 6 bases spanning the gap. The CDR3 has 13 residues. Germline assignment: CDR1 KGHSH and CDR2 LQKENI. Here the CDR3 DNA reads TGTGCCAGCTCAACGGGGACTAATGAAAAACTGTTTTTT. It is translated as CASSTGTNEKLFF.

The table lists this clonotype with a count of one. The chain recombines TRBV18 with TRBJ2-5, with a tentative D call TRBD1 (6 bases). V was shortened by 3 bases and J by 1 base, with 12 bases between the two germline ends. The CDR3 loop spans 15 amino acids. Germline V gene data show CDR1 as KGHSH and CDR2 as LQKENI. The CDR3 here is CASSPMLGGQETQYF. The CDR3 DNA reads TGTGCCAGCTCACCGATGTTAGGGGGCCAAGAGACCCAGTACTTC.

Of note for this clonotype: A much larger clone lies one base from this, so it may be a read error. Since no conserved phenylalanine or tryptophan closes the CDR3, a read error is the likely cause. This chain joins TRBV5-4 and TRBJ1-1; 8 bases agree with TRBD1. This CDR3 is built from 13 residues. Germline values: CDR1 SGHNT, CDR2 YYREEE (reference sequence). J lost 10 bases, V lost 3 bases, and 8 bases had no gene match. The CDR3 sequence: CASSSLQGDLAFS. The CDR3 bases are TGTGCCAGCAGCTCCCTACAGGGGGATCTAGCTTTCTCT.

The chain employs TRBV12-3 or TRBV12-4 and TRBJ2-1; 9 bases are shared with TRBD1. The trim removed 2 bases at V and 7 bases at J, leaving 6 bases unmatched. CDR3 size: 15 residues. The CDR3 region has the DNA TGTGCCAGCAGTTTATGGGACAGGGACCTAAATGAGCAGTTCTTC. It specifies CASSLWDRDLNEQFF.

V gene TRBV20-1 combines with J gene TRBJ2-7; 12 nucleotides align to TRBD1. The length of the CDR3 is 13 residues. V gave up 3 bases and J gave up 7 bases; unmatched junction bases: 4. Germline V gene lookup returns CDR1 DFQATT and CDR2 SNEGSKA (reference sequence). CDR3 in amino acids: CSARGQGAGEQYV. The DNA of the CDR3 is TGCAGTGCTAGGGGACAGGGGGCGGGGGAGCAGTACGTC.

The chain has TRBV5-1 and TRBJ1-1, with 9 nucleotides matching TRBD1. The CDR3 sequence is 14 residues long. Germline CDR1 SGHRS, CDR2 YFSETQ. Unmatched junction bases numbered 7, after V lost 4 bases and J lost 6 bases. CDR3 DNA sequence: TGCGCCAGCAGCCACTGGGACAGGGACGCTGAAGCTTTCTTT. Protein: CASSHWDRDAEAFF.